This passage covers 18 T cell receptor beta chains from one sample sequenced in a study of cytomegalovirus exposure and HLA in healthy donors. The study ran its PCR with 60 Vbeta and 13 Jbeta primers. TCRdb keeps only in-frame clones here, not all; method: immunoSEQ multiplex PCR. The data contain about 190,000 clones, 87% of them singletons. The sample comprised PBMCs. The origin of the receptors is a man aged 25 to 40 in good health and CMV-seronegative.

The V call is TRBV19, the J call TRBJ2-2; D is uncertain. The V end was cut by 1 base, the J end by 0 bases, with 6 bases between. CDR1 and CDR2 from the germline V gene are LNHDA and SQIVND (reference sequence). The CDR3 covers 15 residues. The CDR3 reads CASSIGAANTGELFF. The CDR3 region has the DNA TGTGCCAGTAGTATAGGAGCCGCGAACACCGGGGAGCTGTTTTTT.

This clone has only a few counts. The rearrangement uses TRBV7-9 and TRBJ1-2; 7 nucleotides align to TRBD1. The CDR3 contains 14 residues. After removal of 8 bases from V and 4 bases from J, the junction contained 10 bases not matched to a gene. From germline, CDR1 is SEHNR and CDR2 FQNEAQ (reference sequence). The CDR3, as DNA: TGTGCCAGCCTAATCCAGACAGGGATCTATGGCTACACCTTC. Protein product: CASLIQTGIYGYTF.

This chain links TRBV7-6 with TRBJ2-1, with TRBD1 as a possible D gene (5 bases). V lost 3 bases and J lost 10, with 10 bases in between. Per germline, CDR1 SGHVS and CDR2 FNYEAQ. The CDR3 length is 12 residues. The CDR3 DNA follows: TGTGCCAGCAGCTTTAACCCAGGGGAGCAGTTCTTC. Translating it yields CASSFNPGEQFF.

V is TRBV18 and J is TRBJ2-7, with 11 nucleotides matching TRBD1. This CDR3 has 16 amino acids. CDR1 KGHSH and CDR2 LQKENI come from the germline V gene. Losses at the gene ends were 6 bases for V and 1 base for J; bases not matched to a gene: 8. The CDR3 DNA sequence: TGTGCCAGCTCCAACCAAGGGGACAGGGGGTCCTACGAGCAGTACTTC. This codes for CASSNQGDRGSYEQYF.

J is TRBJ2-3 and V is TRBV5-6; 10 bases fit TRBD1. Trimming at V came to 5 bases and at J to 2 bases, leaving 8 bases not matched to a gene. CDR1 SGHDT and CDR2 YYEEEE come from the germline V gene. The CDR3 runs 16 residues. For the CDR3, the DNA is TGTGCCAGCAGTTGGTCCGGGACAGGGGACACAGATACGCAGTATTTT. Protein sequence: CASSWSGTGDTDTQYF.

V and J are TRBV10-1 and TRBJ2-3, with a weak D call TRBD2 (5 bases). The germline V gene has CDR1 WNHNN and CDR2 SYGVQD (reference sequence). The CDR3 length is 14 residues. V shed 3 bases and J shed 3 bases, with 10 bases lying between them. The CDR3 nucleotides read TGCGCCAGCAGTGATATTCGGGGTACAGATACGCAGTATTTT. Its protein product is CASSDIRGTDTQYF.

The table lists this clone with a count of one. The V call is TRBV11-2, the J call TRBJ2-7; 11 bases fit TRBD2. The J segment lost 3 bases and the V segment lost 5 bases, leaving 9 bases of the junction unmatched. CDR3 size: 16 residues. CDR1 and CDR2 from the germline V gene are SGHAT and FQNNGV. In DNA, the CDR3 is TGTGCCAGCAGCCTCCCTCTAGCGGGGGGAGACTACGAGCAGTACTTC. Translation gives CASSLPLAGGDYEQYF.

DNA for the CDR3: TGTGCCTGGAAGTACTTGGAGGAAGCTTTCTTT. It yields the protein CAWKYLEEAFF. The V and J genes are TRBV30 and TRBJ1-1; the D is unclear. Trimming stripped 4 bases from V and 8 bases from J, with 11 bases between. This CDR3 is built from 11 residues. The germline V gene encodes CDR1 GTSNPN and CDR2 SVGIG (reference sequence). Full variable domain (remainder filled in from reference TRBV30 and TRBJ1-1): SQTIHQWPATLVQPVGSPLSLECTVEGTSNPNLYWYRQAAGRGLQLLFYSVGIGQISSEVPQNLSASRPQDRQFILSSKKLLLSDSGFYLCAWKYLEEAFFGQGTRLTVV.

The chain carries TRBV5-1 and TRBJ2-1; no clear D gene. The ends were cut back, 0 bases at V and 0 bases at J, with 13 bases in the middle. The CDR3 is made up of 17 amino acids. Germline V gives CDR1 SGHRS, CDR2 YFSETQ. Here the CDR3 DNA reads TGCGCCAGCAGCTTGGGTCTCGTCGTGAGCTCCTACAATGAGCAGTTCTTC. This gives the protein CASSLGLVVSSYNEQFF.

The chain has TRBV5-1 and TRBJ1-2; 8 bases match TRBD1. CDR1 and CDR2 (germline): SGHRS, YFSETQ. The CDR3 has 15 residues. With 1 base clipped from V and 2 bases from J, the junction kept 4 bases outside the gene matches. CDR3 in amino acids: CASSLRGQVNYGYTF. As DNA, the CDR3 is TGCGCCAGCAGCTTGAGGGGACAGGTCAACTATGGCTACACCTTC.

Note on this clone: Germline and junction disagree at one end, which may indicate a read error. Other DNA sequences in this sample translate to the same CDR3. The rearrangement links TRBV7-2 to TRBJ1-4; TRBD1 matches at 7 bases. The CDR3 spans 15 residues. Germline values: CDR1 SGHTA, CDR2 FQGNSA. In nucleotides, the CDR3 is TGCGCCAGCAGCTTATCCGACAGGGAAGGTGAAAAACTGTTTTTT. The encoded protein is CASSLSDREGEKLFF.

This clone occurred a few times. The rearrangement joins TRBV6-6 to TRBJ1-4; D uncertain. V lost 0 bases and J 10 bases, leaving 9 bases between the germline ends. This CDR3 has 13 residues. Germline CDR1 and CDR2: MNHNY and SVGAGI (reference sequence). CDR3 DNA: TGTGCCAGCAGTTACTCCGGAGGAGGAAAACTGTTTTTT. Amino acids: CASSYSGGGKLFF.

The table lists this clone with a count of one. The chain combines TRBV27 with TRBJ2-3; 12 bases align to TRBD1. This CDR3 contains 16 residues. Germline CDR1 MNHEY, CDR2 SMNVEV (reference sequence). V shed 5 bases and J 4 bases; nucleotides not matched to a gene: 7. CDR3 sequence: CASSLTGTGGADTQYF. The CDR3 nucleotides read TGTGCCAGCAGTCTCACCGGGACAGGGGGCGCAGATACGCAGTATTTT.

The chain links TRBV5-4 to TRBJ2-1; 8 bases line up with TRBD2. The CDR3 is made up of 19 amino acids. Germline V lookup: CDR1 SGHNT, CDR2 YYREEE (reference sequence). V was pared by 3 bases and J by 2 bases, with 16 bases of the junction left unmatched. The CDR3: CASSYRTAPSGRTYNEQFF. The CDR3 bases are TGTGCCAGCAGCTACAGGACCGCTCCTAGCGGGCGCACCTACAATGAGCAGTTCTTC.

The chain uses TRBV5-4 and TRBJ2-5; no clear D gene. This CDR3 has 15 amino acids. The V end was cut by 0 bases, the J end by 11 bases, with 20 bases between. The germline V gene has CDR1 SGHNT and CDR2 YYREEE (reference sequence). Here the CDR3 DNA reads TGTGCCAGCAGCTTGGCTTCGACTCCCTCTGCGGAGCAGTACTTC. The encoded protein is CASSLASTPSAEQYF.

The chain couples TRBV5-6 to TRBJ1-2; TRBD1 aligns across 7 bases. The CDR3 consists of 15 residues. The V and J ends lost 4 bases and 5 bases, in that order; junction bases with no gene match: 11. The V gene's germline CDR1 is SGHDT and CDR2 YYEEEE. CDR3 protein: CASSPDSTGTYGYTF. CDR3 nucleotides: TGTGCCAGCAGCCCAGACTCGACAGGGACGTATGGCTACACCTTC. Based on the CDR3 plus reference TRBV5-6 and TRBJ1-2, the full variable domain is DAGVTQSPTHLIKTRGQQVTLRCSPKSGHDTVSWYQQALGQGPQFIFQYYEEEERQRGNFPDRFSGHQFPNYSSELNVNALLLGDSALYLCASSPDSTGTYGYTFGSGTRLTVV.

This chain uses TRBV29-1 with TRBJ2-2; 7 bases match TRBD1. Germline lookup yields CDR1 SQVTM and CDR2 ANQGSEA. The CDR3 runs to 16 residues. J lost 0 bases, V lost 5 bases, and 9 bases had no gene match. CDR3 nucleotide sequence: TGCAGCGTTAAGACAGGGACAACTTCGAACACCGGGGAGCTGTTTTTT. Protein product: CSVKTGTTSNTGELFF.

The V and J genes are TRBV7-8 and TRBJ2-3, with unresolved D. Germline lookup yields CDR1 SGHVS and CDR2 FQNEAQ. V was shortened by 2 bases and J by 6 bases, with 6 bases between the two germline ends. The CDR3 spans 12 residues. The CDR3 is CASSLRRDTQYF. For the CDR3, the DNA is TGTGCCAGCAGCTTAAGGCGGGATACGCAGTATTTT.